The 31 T cell receptor beta chains below were found in one sample sequenced in a study of CD8+CD57+ T cells in acquired aplastic anemia. Genomic DNA served as template for TCR beta VDJ and CDR3 profiling. TCRdb independently ran MiXCR on the reads; one entry per CDR3 protein. This repertoire shows 150,000 or so distinct CDR3 sequences, around 48% found once; its top ten account for 1.1%. Patients chosen for sequencing had shown CD8+CD57+ cell expansion by flow cytometry. Input material: sorted CD4+, CD8+, or CD8+CD57+ T cells (not recorded which) from PBMCs. The receptors were gathered from a human donor with aplastic anemia.

V is TRBV5-1 and J is TRBJ1-6; D might be TRBD1 (5 bases). This CDR3 spans 16 amino acids. Trimming removed 0 bases at V and 2 bases at J, with 9 bases between. The germline V gene has CDR1 SGHRS and CDR2 YFSETQ. CDR3 DNA: TGCGCCAGCAGCTTGGTGTCAGGGACCTATAATTCACCCCTCCACTTT. Residues: CASSLVSGTYNSPLHF.

This clonotype was picked up a small number of times. The rearrangement links TRBV20-1 to TRBJ1-6; D is ambiguous. The CDR3 sequence is 16 residues long. The germline V gene has CDR1 DFQATT and CDR2 SNEGSKA (reference sequence). Trimming cost V 1 base and J 3 bases, with 13 bases left between them. The CDR3 DNA reads TGCAGTGCTAGAGTGCTCGGACTCAACTATAATTCACCCCTCCACTTT. Translating it yields CSARVLGLNYNSPLHF.

This clonotype was counted many times. The chain carries TRBV4-2 and TRBJ2-1, with 11 bases matching TRBD2. J gave up 0 bases and V 3 bases, and 13 bases lay outside the gene matches. From germline, CDR1 is LGHNA and CDR2 YNFKEQ. This CDR3 has 20 residues. CDR3 in DNA: TGTGCCAGCAGCCAGAGAGGGTCTAGCGGGGGGATCAGCTCCTACAATGAGCAGTTCTTC. Its translation: CASSQRGSSGGISSYNEQFF.

V and J are TRBV2 and TRBJ2-7; the D gene is possibly TRBD1 (5 bases). There are 15 residues in the CDR3. CDR1 SNHLY and CDR2 FYNNEI come from the germline V gene. The ends were cut back, 10 bases at V and 5 bases at J, with 24 bases in the middle. The CDR3 spells CAIQHLGQGNNEQYF. As DNA, the CDR3 is TGTGCCATACAACACTTAGGGCAGGGTAACAACGAGCAGTACTTC.

The V gene is TRBV20-1, the J gene TRBJ2-6, with TRBD1 as a possible D gene (6 bases). In germline, CDR1 is DFQATT, CDR2 SNEGSKA (reference sequence). Trimming took off 3 bases at V and 0 bases at J, with 18 bases between the two ends. The CDR3 sequence is 18 residues long. Here the CDR3 DNA reads TGCAGTGCTAGCTCCAGTGGGGGCTCAAGCTCTGGGGCCAACGTCCTGACTTTC. It codes for CSASSSGGSSSGANVLTF.

The J gene is TRBJ1-5, the V gene TRBV20-1; 8 bases map to TRBD1. Per the germline V gene, CDR1 is DFQATT and CDR2 is SNEGSKA (reference sequence). V lost 5 bases and J lost 8; bases outside the gene matches: 11. This CDR3 contains 14 residues. The CDR3 bases are TGCAGTGCTCCCGCCCGGACAGGGAACGAGCCCCAGCATTTT. Its protein is CSAPARTGNEPQHF.

This clonotype was counted only a few times. The chain employs TRBV7-2 and TRBJ2-7; D might be TRBD2 (5 bases). Germline V CDR1 and CDR2: SGHTA, FQGNSA. The V end lost 4 bases, the J end lost 2 bases, and 12 bases lay between the germline ends. The CDR3 covers 14 residues. The CDR3 DNA sequence: TGTGCCAGCAGCTCGTCGGGAATCGCCTACGAGCAGTACTTC. Amino acids: CASSSSGIAYEQYF.

There are many counts of this clonotype. This chain uses TRBV4-2 with TRBJ2-1, with D tentatively TRBD1 or TRBD2 (5 bases each). This CDR3 has 16 residues. Trimming took 4 bases from V and 5 from J, leaving 18 bases between them. The V gene's germline CDR1 is LGHNA and CDR2 YNFKEQ. In nucleotides, the CDR3 is TGTGCCAGCAGCCCCCGGGGCGCCGTAAGCGACAATGAGCAGTTCTTC. Translating gives CASSPRGAVSDNEQFF.

Here the CDR3 DNA reads TGTGCCACCAGCCGACCTACTCAGGGGGCAGGGGAGACCCAGTACTTC. Amino acid sequence: CATSRPTQGAGETQYF. The chain carries TRBV15 and TRBJ2-5; TRBD1 agrees at 8 bases. The CDR3 has 16 residues. From germline, CDR1 is LNHNV and CDR2 YYDKDF (reference sequence). Trimming cost V 5 bases and J 5 bases; bases outside gene matches: 13.

A remark on this clonotype: This may arise from a read error, as a much more abundant clone is one base away. The chain uses TRBV12-5 and TRBJ2-5; D unclear. The end of the DNA fits TRBJ2-7 better, so the J call may be wrong. The CDR3 runs to 14 residues. Germline loops: CDR1 LGHNT, CDR2 FRNRAP. The CDR3 nucleotides read TGTGCTAATGGTTTGGTATCGACGAAGAACGAGCAGTACTTC. This encodes CANGLVSTKNEQYF.

This clonotype appeared many times. The V call is TRBV4-1, the J call TRBJ1-6; TRBD1 might be the D (5 bases). Germline CDR1 reads MGHRA; CDR2 reads YSYEKL. V lost 1 base to trimming and J lost 10 bases, with 17 bases between them. The CDR3 extends over 16 amino acids. The CDR3 nucleotides read TGCGCCAGCAGCCAAGCGTCTGTGGGGCGCAGATCACCCCTCCACTTT. It is translated as CASSQASVGRRSPLHF.

The rearrangement uses TRBV7-3 and TRBJ1-6; D gene uncertain. Trimming pared 0 bases from V and 15 bases from J, leaving 0 bases between. Germline V gives CDR1 SGHTA, CDR2 FQGTGA. There are 9 residues in the CDR3. The chain's CDR3 is CASSLTLHF. As DNA, the CDR3 is TGTGCCAGCAGCTTAACCCTCCACTTT.

CDR3 region: CASSFWGPLHF. In DNA, the CDR3 is TGTGCCAGCAGCTTTTGGGGGCCCCTCCACTTT. The V call is TRBV7-3, the J call TRBJ1-6; tentative D call: TRBD1 (5 bases). V lost 3 bases and J 13 bases, leaving 7 bases between the germline ends. Per germline, CDR1 SGHTA and CDR2 FQGTGA. CDR3 size: 11 residues.

As for this clonotype: It is likely a read error, because the conserved phenylalanine at the end of the CDR3 is missing. Because the CDR3's place on the DNA is in doubt, the DNA is left out and the CDR3 is given as listed by TCRdb. The rearrangement uses TRBV19 and TRBJ1-6; TRBD1 reflects the table's D call only, with no check against the DNA. Germline CDR1 is LNHDA and CDR2 is SQIVND (reference sequence). The CDR3 is 15 amino acids long, termini counted. CDR3 region: CASSISGTLRSPPHL.

In this sample, this clonotype turned up a few times. This chain uses TRBV2 with TRBJ2-2; D is ambiguous. Trimming removed 5 bases at V and 1 base at J, with 5 bases between. Germline loops: CDR1 SNHLY, CDR2 FYNNEI. The CDR3 is 13 amino acids. The CDR3 DNA is TGTGCCAGCAGTTACAGGAACACCGGGGAGCTGTTTTTT. This sequence encodes CASSYRNTGELFF.

The chain combines TRBV19 with TRBJ1-1; 9 nucleotides line up with TRBD1. CDR1 is LNHDA and CDR2 is SQIVND in the germline V gene (reference sequence). Trimming cost V 5 bases and J 10 bases; bases outside gene matches: 17. The CDR3 totals 16 residues. CDR3 residues: CASSLQRTGEHRGAFF. CDR3 coding DNA: TGTGCCAGTAGTCTCCAGCGGACAGGGGAACACCGGGGAGCTTTCTTT.

This clonotype was picked up many times. The chain joins TRBV6-5 to TRBJ1-2, with TRBD1 matching 7 bases. CDR3 length: 14 residues. Germline loops: CDR1 MNHEY, CDR2 SVGAGI. V lost 7 bases to trimming and J lost 2 bases; unmatched junction nucleotides: 7. The CDR3 here is CASTRDRVNYGYTF. The CDR3 DNA sequence: TGTGCCAGCACCCGGGACAGAGTAAACTATGGCTACACCTTC.

This clonotype appeared a single time. The CDR3 is CASRQWSSYNSPLHF. The CDR3 region has the DNA TGTGCCAGCAGGCAGTGGAGCTCCTATAATTCACCCCTCCACTTT. J is TRBJ1-6 and V is TRBV7-2; D unresolved. Germline CDR1 and CDR2: SGHTA and FQGNSA. The V end lost 6 bases, the J end lost 0 bases, and 9 bases lay between the germline ends. The length of the CDR3 is 15 residues.

Concerning this clonotype itself: This could be a read error, since a much larger clone is one nucleotide away. This CDR3 reads CASSFGMRVTEAFF. The CDR3 DNA is TGCGCCAGCAGCTTCGGGATGCGGGTCACTGAAGCTTTCTTT. This sequence joins TRBV5-1 and TRBJ1-1, with D hard to call. This CDR3 has 14 amino acids. Trimming took off 2 bases at V and 4 bases at J, with 12 bases between the two ends. Germline values: CDR1 SGHRS, CDR2 YFSETQ.

The V call is TRBV20-1, the J call TRBJ2-7, with D tentatively TRBD1 or TRBD2 (6 bases each). V was cut by 0 bases and J by 5 bases, with 17 bases left in between. The CDR3 length is 15 residues. CDR1 is DFQATT and CDR2 is SNEGSKA in the germline V gene (reference sequence). This CDR3 is CSARDRGGGRNEQYF. The DNA of the CDR3 is TGCAGTGCTAGAGATCGAGGAGGGGGGAGGAACGAGCAGTACTTC.

V usage is TRBV19 and J usage is TRBJ1-6; D gene ambiguous. This CDR3 is 13 amino acids long. V dropped 0 bases and J dropped 7 bases, with 4 bases sitting between them. In germline, CDR1 is LNHDA, CDR2 SQIVND (reference sequence). This CDR3 is CASSIDANSPLHF. The CDR3, as DNA: TGTGCCAGTAGTATAGACGCGAATTCACCCCTCCACTTT.

The rearrangement links TRBV2 to TRBJ2-7; TRBD2 agrees at 9 bases. The trim removed 6 bases at V and 1 base at J, leaving 4 bases unmatched. The CDR3 loop spans 14 amino acids. Germline CDR1 and CDR2: SNHLY and FYNNEI. Here the CDR3 DNA reads TGTGCCAGCAGGCCGGGACTAGCATCCTACGAGCAGTACTTC. Encoded protein: CASRPGLASYEQYF.

This chain uses TRBV7-9 with TRBJ2-7; D uncertain. Deletions cut 3 bases from V and 6 bases from J, with 9 bases between. Germline V gene data show CDR1 as SEHNR and CDR2 as FQNEAQ (reference sequence). The CDR3 has 12 amino acids. The CDR3 nucleotides read TGTGCCAGCAGCTTGTTTAATCGCGAGCAGTACTTC. Translated, it gives CASSLFNREQYF.

The table lists this clonotype with a count of one. The chain recombines TRBV15 with TRBJ2-3, with 13 bases aligning to TRBD2. CDR1 and CDR2 (germline): LNHNV, YYDKDF (reference sequence). J lost 3 bases, V lost 5 bases, and 5 bases had no gene match. The CDR3 is 16 amino acids. The CDR3 here is CATSRGTSGVTDTQYF. The CDR3 DNA is TGTGCCACCAGCCGGGGGACTAGCGGGGTGACAGATACGCAGTATTTT.

This clonotype was picked up many times. The chain couples TRBV5-1 to TRBJ2-1, with TRBD2 matching 10 bases. CDR1 is SGHRS and CDR2 is YFSETQ in the germline V gene. The CDR3 length is 14 residues. V gave up 7 bases and J gave up 6 bases; unmatched junction bases: 7. CDR3 in amino acids: CASSESGGANEQFF. The CDR3 DNA is TGCGCCAGCTCTGAGAGCGGGGGGGCCAATGAGCAGTTCTTC.

V is TRBV19 and J is TRBJ2-6; maybe TRBD1 (6 bases). V gave up 3 bases and J gave up 4 bases, with 10 bases separating them. The CDR3 has 15 amino acids. From germline, CDR1 is LNHDA and CDR2 SQIVND (reference sequence). The CDR3 nucleotides are TGTGCCAGTAGTATCAAAGGACAGGGGGCCAACGTCCTGACTTTC. Translating it yields CASSIKGQGANVLTF.

Ten or more counts support this clonotype. This chain joins TRBV12-3 or TRBV12-4 and TRBJ2-3; D possibly corresponds to TRBD2 (7 bases). V was pared by 0 bases and J by 5 bases, with 12 bases between. This CDR3 comprises 15 residues. CDR3: CASSLAGGPVDTQYF. DNA of the CDR3: TGTGCCAGCAGTTTAGCGGGGGGGCCTGTAGATACGCAGTATTTT.

V and J are TRBV20-1 and TRBJ2-1; possibly TRBD2 for D (5 bases). This CDR3 comprises 13 residues. The V end lost 3 bases, the J end lost 6 bases, and 12 bases lay between the germline ends. CDR1 is DFQATT, CDR2 SNEGSKA, per germline (reference sequence). CDR3 in amino acids: CSARASTRNEQFF. The CDR3 DNA reads as TGCAGTGCTAGGGCTAGCACGCGCAATGAGCAGTTCTTC.

A word on this clonotype: The missing conserved phenylalanine or tryptophan at the end of this CDR3 makes a read error likely. The chain couples TRBV6-1 to TRBJ1-3; D possibly corresponds to TRBD1 (6 bases). The germline V and J ends were trimmed by 6 bases and 7 bases, with 19 bases remaining between them. CDR1 is MNHNS, CDR2 SASEGT, per germline. The CDR3 is made up of 15 amino acids. In DNA form, the CDR3 reads TGTGCCAGCAGCCCAAGGACAGCTATGGGGAACACCATATATTCT. This gives the protein CASSPRTAMGNTIYS.

This clonotype was recorded at least ten times. The rearrangement joins TRBV7-2 to TRBJ2-7; no clear D gene. Per the germline V gene, CDR1 is SGHTA and CDR2 is FQGNSA. With 11 bases removed from V and 6 bases from J, the gap between germline ends came to 20 bases. The CDR3 has 13 amino acids. The CDR3 loop reads CASRTGPISEQYF. CDR3 sequence (DNA): TGTGCCTCCCGTACCGGCCCTATAAGCGAGCAGTACTTC.

This clonotype was detected many times. In nucleotides, the CDR3 is TGTGCCAGTAGCGCTTCACAGGGGGCGGTGGACAATGAGCAGTTCTTC. It translates to CASSASQGAVDNEQFF. The chain joins TRBV19 to TRBJ2-1; 9 nucleotides line up with TRBD1. The germline V gene has CDR1 LNHDA and CDR2 SQIVND (reference sequence). This CDR3 region has 16 residues. V shed 6 bases, J shed 5 bases, and the junction held 11 bases outside the gene matches.